The sample holds many counts of the clone carrying this T cell receptor beta chain. Its target is not known. The record originates from a study of identical twins. TCRdb passed the 5' RACE reads through MiXCR, listing each CDR3 protein once. The table includes 250,000 or so distinct CDR3 sequences, roughly 7% detected once. The CDR3 covers 15 residues. The V gene lost 1 base and the J gene lost 2 bases, with 10 bases spanning the gap. Study-wide findings and caveats: While abundant cord blood beta clonotypes carried fewer insertions, memory repertoires showed no such pattern.

These same data were also listed under a study on yellow fever vaccine responses in identical twins.

The specimen sequenced was memory (CD45RO+) T cells sorted from blood. The chain uses TRBV12-3 or TRBV12-4 and TRBJ2-3; tentatively, D is TRBD2 (6 bases). This sequence originates from a woman under 30 in good health. The CDR3 loop reads CASSLGLVITDTQYF. The CDR3 DNA is TGTGCCAGCAGTTTAGGACTAGTAATCACAGATACGCAGTATTTT.